This TCR beta chain originates from a study of cytomegalovirus exposure and HLA in healthy donors (dated by TCRdb to about 2017). Some background on the complete study: According to an earlier analysis of a few hundred of the donors, about 180 million T cells yielded 117 million unique TCR beta sequences and 276 Gb of sequence data. The study used immunosequencing to profile the T cell repertoires of some 600 subjects and linked those repertoires to cytomegalovirus serostatus. Donor age, sex, ethnicity and CMV serostatus were collected together with the repertoire data. Rather than using new phenotypic data, the later analysis identified candidate immune exposures from TCR beta sequences and from how often those sequences occurred across donors. Roughly 320 gigabases of sequencing data and around 88 million unique TCR sequences made up an early release that covered over 550 HLA-typed donors. All discovery cohort repertoires had been generated using a single sequencing platform. A separate validation cohort of approximately 130 different subjects was used in addition to the 666-subject first cohort. Genome-wide SNP genotypes for about 60% of the roughly 700 donors were used in a later genetic analysis, which treated that subset as a discovery cohort. Among some 410 genotyped donors of the cohort, an average of roughly 240,000 unique TCR beta nucleotide sequences were sequenced per donor, approximately 20% of them non-productive. About five DR-DQ haplotypes were treated as single units for association and clustering because of strong linkage in the cohort. HLA typing covered class I and class II loci at four-digit resolution. In an earlier analysis of 500 to 650 of the donors, high-throughput TCR beta sequencing was used to judge whether each TCR beta V gene segment behaved as functional or pseudogenic. The aim of the study was to test whether cataloging public T cell receptors could identify signatures of past pathogen exposure. The number of donors typed differed by locus, with about 620-630 for A, B, C, DRB1 and DQB1, around 520 for DQA1, 600 to 610 for DPA1, and about 450 for DPB1. The study combined high-throughput TCR immunosequencing, statistical association of individual TCRs with disease status, and machine learning to predict cytomegalovirus infection status. Among the approximately 400 genotyped donors, about 83% belonged to the genetic ancestry cluster associated with self-reported Caucasian donors. In a later analysis, previously published TCR beta repertoires from about 640 donors were re-analyzed and high-resolution HLA genotyping was added so that TCR occurrence patterns could be studied. Study-wide findings and limitations: According to a later analysis, most CMV-associated TCR beta chains appeared to be HLA-restricted, and the HLA associations seemed to be driven largely by CMV exposure. Because the 87-base-pair reads could not distinguish some IMGT-functional V segments, including TRBV6-2 and TRBV6-3, those segments were excluded. Correlated functional status among segregating V segments might reflect linkage disequilibrium, but an unknown experimental factor could not be ruled out. The classifier was reported to diagnose cytomegalovirus status with high specificity and sensitivity in both the original cohort and the validation cohort. For the cohort, immune exposure information was limited to CMV serostatus. In a later analysis, several top co-occurrence clusters were reported to appear linked to parvovirus B19, influenza, CMV and Epstein-Barr virus. In vitro tests confirmed that three of the cytomegalovirus-associated TCR beta chains recognize cytomegalovirus antigens. Most TCR sequences were observed very rarely across donors, whereas some public TCRs were present in many individuals. The presence/absence analyses assumed that sequencing depth was roughly uniform across donors, and that assumption may not be true. Compared with equally common non-associated chains, HLA-associated TCR beta chains in a later analysis were more clonally expanded and had lower generation probabilities. In a later analysis, some 17,000 TCR beta sequences were associated with specific HLA alleles at a false discovery rate of 0.05. Only TCR beta chains were sequenced in this cohort, and the absence of alpha or paired-chain data limited detectable features. A later analysis found that TCR association rates varied across HLA loci, with DRB1 alleles showing the most associated TCRs and HLA-C alleles the fewest. A further reported finding was that TCR beta sequences accurately predicted the HLA-A and HLA-B alleles for most subjects in the first cohort. Because counts were too low, roughly 18 rarely observed V segments, including chromosome 9 orphons, were left out of the earlier analysis of some 640 of the donors. The study listed 164 TCR beta chains as associated with cytomegalovirus. The sequencing pipeline was judged likely to have produced a cluster of highly shared sequence variants as a technical artifact. According to a later genetic analysis, donors in an Asian-associated ancestry cluster had fewer N-insertions in productive TCRs than the roughly 700-donor mean. An association between a missense DCLRE1C variant and V-gene and J-gene trimming of TCR beta chains was found in a later genetic analysis and replicated in an independent cohort. Because HLA typing was unavailable for some donors at each locus, only the typed subset was used in association tests. In an earlier analysis of 500 to 650 of the donors, most TCR beta V segments appeared in productive rearrangements about 87% or about 30% of the time, broadly matching IMGT annotations. Assigning TCR associations to individual alleles was difficult when HLA alleles, especially DR and DQ, strongly co-occurred. The authors suggested that the approach could potentially be generalized to other disease states and immunological phenotypes.

Libraries came from the immunoSEQ multiplex PCR assay. For the multiplex PCR, a mixture combining 60 forward primers for TCR Vbeta segments and 13 reverse primers for TCR Jbeta segments was used. Amplification of the CDR3 region of rearranged TCR beta genes was performed with a multiplex PCR assay on genomic DNA. On the Illumina HiSeq System, the amplified TCR beta libraries were sequenced as 87-base-pair reads. The original pipeline was this. Across the 700 or so repertoires, a later analysis counted approximately 75 million unique TCR beta chains, around 10 million of which were shared by at least two donors. To remove PCR and sequencing errors, raw reads were error-corrected and collapsed into unique sequences using a nearest-neighbor algorithm that merged closely related sequences. Alignment of CDR3 sequences to IMGT reference sequences was used to assign V, D and J gene segments. For a sequence to be retained, a match of at least six nucleotides to both a V gene segment and a J gene segment was required. Rearrangements were called productive when the CDR3 lacked stop codons and stayed in frame with V and J; all others were non-productive. CDR3 was defined by IMGT convention, running from the second conserved V-encoded cysteine to the conserved J-encoded phenylalanine. Sequences without an unambiguous match to a single V gene segment were excluded from the earlier analysis of about 600 of the donors. In an earlier analysis of a few hundred of the donors, a V segment was called functional when productive rearrangements were above 56.7%, and segregating when the standard deviation between donors exceeded 5%. A statistical classification framework was developed to diagnose cytomegalovirus status using the catalog of TCR beta chain sequences. A later analysis assigned V and J genes by comparing TCR nucleotide sequences with IMGT/GENE-DB human TR gene sequences. A later analysis assigned CDR3 sequences and most-parsimonious VDJ recombination scenarios with the TCRdist pipeline. In a later analysis, each TCR beta chain was defined by its CDR3 amino acid sequence together with its V-gene family, and reads lacking a unique V-gene family were excluded. In a later analysis, approximately 590 highly shared, low-generation-probability nucleotide sequences were removed to address suspected cross-contamination and a sequencing artifact. In a later analysis, a clonal expansion index was calculated for each public chain from normalized within-repertoire ranks of inferred template counts. Generation probabilities in a later analysis came from a VDJ recombination model fitted to out-of-frame rearrangements, and those results were checked against IGoR. In a later analysis, TCR-TCR, TCR-HLA and TCR-CMV co-occurrence was scored with hypergeometric tests, and a repertoire-size bias correction was applied to TCR pairs. False discovery rates were estimated in a later analysis by permuting HLA or CMV assignments 20 times. In a later analysis, co-occurring TCRs were grouped with DBSCAN, and TCRdist sequence similarity was added when clustering was performed within HLA-allele-positive subsets. For co-occurrence clustering, repertoires with fewer than 30,000 or more than 120,000 public chains were excluded, along with roughly 5 repertoires with anomalous nucleotide sharing. Here the immuneACCESS table is served through TCRdb, limited to in-frame sequences with V and J called. Missing clones are a known gap in these copies; in checked studies unresolved V genes cover under half, and the rest lacks a known reason. V, J and clone size are those of that table, while D and trimming were read from the DNA. Across this sample there are more than 130,000 clones, with approximately 80% seen only once. About 5% of the sample is held by the ten biggest clonotypes.

Per the germline V gene, SGHRS is the CDR1 and YFSETQ is the CDR2. The CDR3 sequence holds 12 residues, the cysteine and phenylalanine included. The kept DNA is CDR3 alone, 36 bases in frame from the first base. V loses 2 bases of germline sequence and J loses 6 bases, and the interval between the two ends is 9 bases. As to this clone: The clone's antigen remains unknown. Within one base of it there is no much larger clone, and no base qualities were kept.

In total, roughly 670 healthy bone marrow donors made up the cohort. Cohort members were all nominally healthy when sampled, although unrecorded immune exposures were likely present. The donor tested CMV seronegative and was one of the 352 seronegative cohort members. A peripheral blood sample was collected from each donor, and TCR beta sequencing was performed on peripheral blood mononuclear cells. The Qiagen DNeasy Blood Extraction Kit was used to extract genomic DNA from the blood cell samples. The receptor was derived from a male donor in good health and CMV-seronegative. The material sequenced was PBMCs. The receptor chain draws on TRBV5-1 and TRBJ2-7; TRBD1 is a weak D gene call, 5 bases matching. The nucleotides are TGCGCCAGCAGCTTAGAAAGGGGCGAGCAGTACTTC. Translation gives CASSLERGEQYF.